Listed here are 17 T cell receptor beta chains from one sample, sequenced in a study of T-cell memory formation after mild COVID-19. One entry per CDR3 protein, called by TCRdb with MiXCR from the 5' RACE reads. The sample carries a few hundred thousand distinct CDR3 sequences, 10% to 13% recorded once. Specimen: PBMCs or a T cell subset sorted from them (not recorded which). Receptor source: a man between 18 and 35 years old who had mild COVID-19 (a few samples of this study predate the infection). Cell type and time point are not known.

The chain couples TRBV5-1 to TRBJ2-1, with 8 bases fitting TRBD1. J lost 3 bases, V lost 0 bases, and 2 bases had no gene match. The germline V gene encodes CDR1 SGHRS and CDR2 YFSETQ. The CDR3 spans 15 residues. CDR3 in amino acids: CASSLGRGHYNEQFF. The DNA for the CDR3 is TGCGCCAGCAGCTTGGGCAGGGGGCACTACAATGAGCAGTTCTTC.

This clonotype was observed a few times. The chain uses TRBV6-5 and TRBJ2-4; TRBD1 matches 7 bases. Germline V CDR1 and CDR2: MNHEY, SVGAGI. This CDR3 has 16 residues. With 1 base clipped from V and 0 bases from J, the junction kept 3 bases outside the gene matches. CDR3 in DNA: TGTGCCAGCAGTTACTACAGGGGATTAGCCAAAAACATTCAGTACTTC. It codes for CASSYYRGLAKNIQYF.

A few counts support this clonotype. This rearrangement joins TRBV7-9 to TRBJ1-2, with D possibly matching TRBD1 (6 bases). Germline CDR1 SEHNR, CDR2 FQNEAQ (reference sequence). The CDR3 length is 15 residues. Trimming took off 5 bases at V and 2 bases at J, with 15 bases between the two ends. CDR3 region: CASSPPDSSNYGYTF. The CDR3 bases are TGTGCCAGCAGCCCCCCGGACAGCTCCAACTATGGCTACACCTTC.

The chain recombines TRBV6-2 or TRBV6-3 with TRBJ2-7; maybe TRBD2 (6 bases). Per the germline V gene, CDR1 is MNHEY and CDR2 is SVGEGT. The CDR3 has 13 amino acids. V was pared by 2 bases and J by 5 bases, with 10 bases between. Written as DNA, the CDR3 is TGTGCCAGCAGTTACGGGAGGTCCCACGAGCAGTACGTC. Protein: CASSYGRSHEQYV.

This CDR3 reads CASSRPYRGSLGSTGELFF. The CDR3 nucleotides read TGTGCCAGCAGCCGGCCGTATAGAGGGTCCTTAGGGAGCACCGGGGAGCTGTTTTTT. The rearrangement links TRBV7-9 to TRBJ2-2, with a tentative D call TRBD2 (5 bases). V was shortened by 5 bases and J by 4 bases, with 26 bases between the two germline ends. Germline assignment: CDR1 SEHNR and CDR2 FQNEAQ (reference sequence). CDR3 length: 19 residues.

The chain recombines TRBV29-1 with TRBJ2-1; D remains unclear. The V gene lost 7 bases and the J gene lost 2 bases, with 9 bases spanning the gap. Germline-derived CDR1 and CDR2 are SQVTM and ANQGSEA. This CDR3 contains 12 residues. This CDR3 reads CSGQDPYNEQFF. The CDR3 DNA follows: TGCAGCGGTCAGGACCCCTACAATGAGCAGTTCTTC.

The sample holds a few counts of this clonotype. This chain uses TRBV12-3 or TRBV12-4 with TRBJ2-1; TRBD1 is a possible D gene (6 bases). The V end lost 6 bases, the J end lost 10 bases, and 19 bases lay between the germline ends. CDR3 size: 14 residues. CDR3 coding DNA: TGTGCCAGCAGGCCTACAGGGACGGCAGGAGAGCAGTTCTTC. It specifies CASRPTGTAGEQFF.

The DNA of the CDR3 is TGCAGTGCTGGGGGGACAGCCGAGATCTATGGCTACACCTTC. It translates to CSAGGTAEIYGYTF. V usage is TRBV20-1 and J usage is TRBJ1-2, with 7 positions matching TRBD1. J lost 4 bases, V lost 5 bases, and 10 bases had no gene match. The CDR3 loop spans 14 amino acids. Germline assignment: CDR1 DFQATT and CDR2 SNEGSKA (reference sequence).

This clonotype was recorded many times. J is TRBJ2-7 and V is TRBV29-1; D gene uncertain. Trimming cost V 6 bases and J 6 bases, with 18 bases left between them. The CDR3 sequence is 13 residues long. Per the germline V gene, CDR1 is SQVTM and CDR2 is ANQGSEA. The CDR3 reads CSVGYLTPGEQYF. DNA of the CDR3: TGCAGCGTGGGGTATTTGACTCCGGGCGAGCAGTACTTC.

Only a few counts were recorded for this clonotype. The V call is TRBV29-1, the J call TRBJ2-1, with 12 bases identical to TRBD2. The CDR3 has 12 amino acids. The J segment lost 13 bases and the V segment lost 4 bases, leaving 5 bases of the junction unmatched. Germline CDR1 and CDR2: SQVTM and ANQGSEA. CDR3 DNA: TGCAGCGTTGCCACTAGCGGGGGGTTACAGTTCTTC. Translating gives CSVATSGGLQFF.

This clonotype was detected only a few times. The gene calls are TRBV20-1 and TRBJ2-3, with TRBD1 identical over 10 bases. Looked up from germline, CDR1 is DFQATT and CDR2 is SNEGSKA (reference sequence). The CDR3 totals 15 residues. The trim removed 5 bases at V and 3 bases at J, leaving 8 bases unmatched. The CDR3, as DNA: TGCAGTGCTTCCACACCGGGACAGGGGACAGATACGCAGTATTTT. It codes for CSASTPGQGTDTQYF.

This chain uses TRBV15 with TRBJ2-3, with 14 bases fitting TRBD2. V dropped 2 bases and J dropped 6; count of bases not matched to a gene: 4. CDR3 length equals 16 residues. The germline CDR1 and CDR2 sequences are LNHNV and YYDKDF (reference sequence). The CDR3 loop is CATSRTGLAGVDTQYF. CDR3 DNA: TGTGCCACCAGCAGAACGGGACTAGCGGGGGTGGATACGCAGTATTTT.

The rearrangement joins TRBV20-1 to TRBJ1-1; no clear D. Germline loops: CDR1 DFQATT, CDR2 SNEGSKA (reference sequence). Trimming pared 8 bases from V and 0 bases from J, leaving 13 bases between. The CDR3 consists of 13 residues. CDR3 in DNA: TGCAGTCCTCGACGTGGGGTGAACACTGAAGCTTTCTTT. Translating gives CSPRRGVNTEAFF.

The V gene is TRBV5-1, the J gene TRBJ1-1; 8 bases map to TRBD1. V lost 0 bases, J lost 8 bases, and 9 bases stayed unmatched. Germline CDR1 and CDR2: SGHRS and YFSETQ. This CDR3 is 15 amino acids long. CDR3 in amino acids: CASSLEPGGAPEAFF. CDR3 DNA: TGCGCCAGCAGCTTGGAGCCAGGGGGCGCGCCCGAAGCTTTCTTT. Using reference TRBV5-1 and TRBJ1-1 for the parts outside the CDR3, the full variable domain is KAGVTQTPRYLIKTRGQQVTLSCSPISGHRSVSWYQQTPGQGLQFLFEYFSETQRNKGNFPGRFSGRQFSNSRSEMNVSTLELGDSALYLCASSLEPGGAPEAFFGQGTRLTVV.

This chain joins TRBV7-3 and TRBJ1-1, with D tentatively TRBD1 (5 bases). Per germline, CDR1 SGHTA and CDR2 FQGTGA. The V end lost 5 bases, the J end lost 1 base, and 23 bases lay between the germline ends. This CDR3 has 18 residues. CDR3 sequence: CASSREPGRSSSNTEAFF. The DNA for the CDR3 is TGTGCCAGCAGCCGGGAACCGGGACGTTCAAGTTCGAACACTGAAGCTTTCTTT.

The sample holds a few counts of this clonotype. This chain connects TRBV20-1 to TRBJ2-3; no clear D gene. The CDR3 has 14 residues. Trimming took 7 bases from V and 4 from J, leaving 18 bases between them. The germline gives CDR1 DFQATT, CDR2 SNEGSKA (reference sequence). The CDR3 protein is CSVALLGPSDTQYF. As DNA, the CDR3 is TGCAGTGTAGCCCTTTTAGGTCCTTCAGATACGCAGTATTTT.

The gene calls are TRBV18 and TRBJ1-2; no clear D gene. CDR1 KGHSH and CDR2 LQKENI come from the germline V gene. V lost 3 bases and J lost 7, with 12 bases in between. The CDR3 is 13 residues long. The CDR3 sequence is CASSPPDTGGYTF. The CDR3, as DNA: TGTGCCAGCTCACCCCCGGATACGGGTGGCTACACCTTC.